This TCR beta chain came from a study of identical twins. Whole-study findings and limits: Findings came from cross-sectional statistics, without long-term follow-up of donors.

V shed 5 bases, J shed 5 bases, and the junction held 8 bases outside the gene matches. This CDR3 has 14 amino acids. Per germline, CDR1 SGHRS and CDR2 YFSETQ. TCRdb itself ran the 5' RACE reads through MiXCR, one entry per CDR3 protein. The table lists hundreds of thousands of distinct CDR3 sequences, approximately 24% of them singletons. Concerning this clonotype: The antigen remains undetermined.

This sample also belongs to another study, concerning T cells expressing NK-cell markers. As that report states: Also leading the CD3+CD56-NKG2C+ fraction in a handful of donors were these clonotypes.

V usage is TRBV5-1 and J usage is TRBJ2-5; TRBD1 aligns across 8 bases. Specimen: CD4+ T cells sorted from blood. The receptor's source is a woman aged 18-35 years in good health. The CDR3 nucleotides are TGCGCCAGCAGGCGAGGACAGGGACGGGAGACCCAGTACTTC. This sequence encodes CASRRGQGRETQYF.